This T cell receptor beta chain appears in the sequencing data of a study of cytomegalovirus exposure and HLA in healthy donors. Study in general: An early data release held approximately 80 million unique TCRs from HLA-typed donors.

60 Vbeta and 13 Jbeta primers were used in PCR. Only in-frame clones appear in the TCRdb table, and some are missing; sequencing was by immunoSEQ multiplex PCR. The sample includes under 200,000 clones, around 80% of them seen just once. To note about this clone: No antigen is known for it.

This CDR3 is 13 amino acids long. Germline CDR1 MNHEY, CDR2 SVGAGI. Trimming cost V 2 bases and J 7 bases, with 9 bases left between them. Every donor was a healthy person donating bone marrow. Findings and caveats of the study: TCR beta V- and J-gene trimming, according to a later analysis, was linked to a missense DCLRE1C variant. The authors later found HLA-associated TCR beta chains more clonally expanded than equally common others.

The sequence derives from a woman aged 40 to 50 in good health and CMV-seronegative. This chain joins TRBV6-5 and TRBJ2-1; D is uncertain. Material: PBMCs. In nucleotides, the CDR3 is TGTGCCAGCAGTTACGCCGTCAGAAATGAGCAGTTCTTC. It encodes CASSYAVRNEQFF.